Given below is one T cell receptor beta chain in context. The entry originates in a study of shared clonotypes between healthy human individuals. The germline V gene has CDR1 SGHNT and CDR2 YYREEE (reference sequence). V was shortened by 7 bases and J by 9 bases, with 20 bases between the two germline ends. The CDR3 loop spans 14 amino acids. The assay was immunoSEQ multiplex PCR, and TCRdb's table has in-frame clones only and misses some. The table shows 2 million to 2.5 million clones, with approximately 93% occurring only once. This sequence was found in a man younger than 30 in good health. Some clones in this sample may be carry-over from other donors' samples. Sequenced input: naive CD4+ T cells from PBMCs. Documented subset: CD45RA+ positively selected. V and J are TRBV5-4 and TRBJ2-1; no definite D call. The CDR3: CASREPGGRSEQFF. DNA of the CDR3: TGTGCCAGCCGTGAACCAGGCGGCCGTAGTGAGCAGTTCTTC.